The 16 T cell receptor beta chains listed next were all sequenced from one sample in a study of cytomegalovirus exposure and HLA in healthy donors. The PCR employed 60 Vbeta primers together with 13 Jbeta primers. Profiling relied on immunoSEQ multiplex PCR, and the TCRdb table lists in-frame clones only, not all of them. The sample records about 110,000 clones, over 70% being singletons. Specimen: PBMCs. The receptors here all came from a female donor in good health and CMV-seronegative.

The CDR3: CASTPYGERELGSYNEQFF. CDR3 coding DNA: TGTGCCAGTACCCCATATGGGGAGCGGGAGTTGGGCTCCTACAATGAGCAGTTCTTC. The J gene is TRBJ2-1, the V gene TRBV19, with 8 nucleotides matching TRBD2. The V gene's germline CDR1 is LNHDA and CDR2 SQIVND (reference sequence). CDR3 size: 19 residues. With 7 bases clipped from V and 0 bases from J, the junction kept 17 bases outside the gene matches.

The rearrangement uses TRBV30 and TRBJ2-1; D might be TRBD1 (6 bases). The V gene lost 3 bases and the J gene lost 6 bases, with 12 bases spanning the gap. Germline lookup yields CDR1 GTSNPN and CDR2 SVGIG (reference sequence). The CDR3 is 13 amino acids. The CDR3 loop is CAWRVVGGNEQFF. DNA for the CDR3: TGTGCCTGGAGGGTGGTAGGGGGCAATGAGCAGTTCTTC.

The chain uses TRBV9 and TRBJ2-1, with 12 bases lining up with TRBD1. Per germline, CDR1 SGDLS and CDR2 YYNGEE. V was clipped by 2 bases and J by 9 bases; unmatched bases: 6. The CDR3 extends over 15 amino acids. DNA for the CDR3: TGTGCCAGCAGCGTTACGGGACAGGGGGCAGGTGAGCAGTTCTTC. Translation: CASSVTGQGAGEQFF.

The chain couples TRBV19 to TRBJ1-5; D is undetermined. V was cut by 3 bases and J by 0 bases, with 6 bases left in between. This CDR3 spans 14 amino acids. Germline V gives CDR1 LNHDA, CDR2 SQIVND (reference sequence). CDR3 nucleotide sequence: TGTGCCAGTAGTATCCGGGGTAGCAATCAGCCCCAGCATTTT. Amino acids: CASSIRGSNQPQHF.

The chain is built from TRBV19 and TRBJ1-5, with TRBD1 identical over 11 bases. The junction had 5 bases not matched to a gene; V was cut back by 7 bases and J by 6 bases. This CDR3 has 14 amino acids. Germline CDR1 is LNHDA and CDR2 is SQIVND (reference sequence). The DNA of the CDR3 is TGTGCCAGTACACGGACAGGGGGCTTTCAGCCCCAGCATTTT. This gives the protein CASTRTGGFQPQHF.

In this sample, this clone turned up once. The rearrangement joins TRBV5-4 to TRBJ1-2; D not certain. Deletions cut 0 bases from V and 1 base from J, with 7 bases between. The germline gives CDR1 SGHNT, CDR2 YYREEE (reference sequence). The CDR3 loop spans 14 amino acids. Here the CDR3 reads CASSLEGGNYGYTF. The CDR3 DNA sequence: TGTGCCAGCAGCTTGGAGGGAGGTAACTATGGCTACACCTTC.

The V call is TRBV11-2, the J call TRBJ2-3; D perhaps matches TRBD1 (5 bases). The CDR3 runs 15 residues. CDR1 SGHAT and CDR2 FQNNGV come from the germline V gene. Trimming shortened V by 4 bases and J by 1 base, and 12 bases separated the two germline ends. CDR3 amino acids: CASSSVGVRTDTQYF. The CDR3 DNA is TGTGCCAGCAGCTCGGTAGGGGTACGCACAGATACGCAGTATTTT.

With respect to this clone: One end of the junction is discordant with germline, which a read error may explain. This chain joins TRBV7-9 and TRBJ2-7; D is ambiguous. Germline V CDR1 and CDR2: SEHNR, FQNEAQ (reference sequence). CDR3 length: 12 amino acids. The CDR3 bases are TGTTCCAGCAGCTTTCAGGCCTACGAGCAGTACTTC. This codes for CSSSFQAYEQYF.

The chain combines TRBV5-4 with TRBJ2-2; D remains ambiguous. CDR1 and CDR2 (germline): SGHNT, YYREEE (reference sequence). This CDR3 spans 14 amino acids. V lost 0 bases to trimming and J lost 4 bases, with 7 bases between them. CDR3: CASSLVAGTGELFF. DNA of the CDR3: TGTGCCAGCAGCTTGGTAGCCGGCACCGGGGAGCTGTTTTTT.

This clone came up a few times. This chain joins TRBV28 and TRBJ1-5; a weak D match, TRBD1 (5 bases). Trimming took 6 bases from V and 4 from J, leaving 13 bases between them. Germline-derived CDR1 and CDR2 are MDHEN and SYDVKM. This CDR3 has 14 amino acids. This CDR3 reads CASRSGGTNQPQHF. In nucleotides, the CDR3 is TGTGCCAGCAGATCTGGGGGGACTAATCAGCCCCAGCATTTT. The variable domain in full, with the rest retrieved from reference TRBV28 and TRBJ1-5, is DVKVTQSSRYLVKRTGEKVFLECVQDMDHENMFWYRQDPGLGLRLIYFSYDVKMKEKGDIPEGYSVSREKKERFSLILESASTNQTSMYLCASRSGGTNQPQHFGDGTRLSIL.

The table lists this clone with a few counts. One end of the junction varies from germline; a read error may be responsible. The J gene is TRBJ2-1, the V gene TRBV4-3; D is possibly TRBD2 (5 bases). Germline loops: CDR1 LGHNA, CDR2 YSLEER. This CDR3 has 13 residues. CDR3 DNA sequence: TGCGCCAGCAGCCAAGACCGTGGGGTTAACGGGGTCTTC. Protein: CASSQDRGVNGVF.

The gene calls are TRBV30 and TRBJ1-2; 7 bases align to TRBD1. Unmatched junction bases numbered 4, after V lost 2 bases and J lost 7 bases. The CDR3 consists of 12 residues. Germline CDR1 is GTSNPN and CDR2 is SVGIG (reference sequence). The CDR3 here is CAWSLQGLGYTF. In nucleotides, the CDR3 is TGTGCCTGGAGTTTACAGGGGCTTGGCTACACCTTC.

The chain uses TRBV6-1 and TRBJ1-1; D ambiguous. V lost 3 bases and J lost 9, with 8 bases in between. The length of the CDR3 is 11 residues. Germline V CDR1 and CDR2: MNHNS, SASEGT. The CDR3 reads CASSETRKAFF. Here the CDR3 DNA reads TGTGCCAGCAGTGAGACAAGGAAAGCTTTCTTT.

The chain links TRBV25-1 to TRBJ1-4; 8 nucleotides agree with TRBD1. Germline assignment: CDR1 MGHDK and CDR2 SYGVNS. The CDR3 is made up of 16 amino acids. Germline trimming cut 4 bases from V and 8 bases from J; bases unmatched to any gene: 12. DNA of the CDR3: TGTGCCAGCAGTGGACCTACGACAGGGGTCGGGGAAAAACTGTTTTTT. Protein: CASSGPTTGVGEKLFF.

The rearrangement uses TRBV6-4 and TRBJ2-1, with 9 bases lining up with TRBD2. This CDR3 has 15 residues. V was clipped by 3 bases and J by 1 base; unmatched bases: 1. Germline V gene sequence: CDR1 MRHNA, CDR2 SNTAGT. The CDR3 loop is CASSELAGSYNEQFF. In DNA, the CDR3 is TGTGCCAGCAGTGAGCTAGCGGGGTCCTACAATGAGCAGTTCTTC.

Only a few counts were recorded for this clone. The chain recombines TRBV19 with TRBJ2-5; D not certain. The CDR3 sequence is 16 residues long. Germline CDR1 and CDR2: LNHDA and SQIVND (reference sequence). V shed 3 bases and J shed 0 bases, with 14 bases lying between them. CDR3 sequence: CASSIMGRPDQETQYF. The CDR3 region has the DNA TGTGCCAGTAGTATTATGGGCAGGCCTGACCAAGAGACCCAGTACTTC.